This is a list of T cell receptor beta chains from one sample in a study of technical replicates of blood from a handful of donors. Sequenced by immunoSEQ multiplex PCR; TCRdb stores in-frame clones only, minus some. In the table there are under 70,000 clones, about 90% of which are singletons. The sequenced material came from T cells isolated from PBMCs. The receptor source for this set is a human donor in good health. CDR3s include the opening cysteine and the closing phenylalanine or tryptophan. A D gene is named only where the DNA matches it firmly. Only part of the rows carry a size: once, few, many, or a class if the clone is expanded.

d_gene: NA
j_gene: TRBJ2-3
v_gene: TRBV4-3
abundance: NA
len: 16
CDR3nt: TGCGCCAGCAGCCAAGGCTCCGGCGGGAGCACAGATACGCAGTATTTT
CDR3aa: CASSQGSGGSTDTQYF

d_gene: TRBD1
j_gene: TRBJ1-1
v_gene: TRBV5-1
abundance: NA
len: 16
CDR3nt: TGCGCCAGCAGCTTGGTCCGGGACAGGGGGAGCACTGAAGCTTTCTTT
CDR3aa: CASSLVRDRGSTEAFF

d_gene: TRBD1
j_gene: TRBJ1-2
v_gene: TRBV29-1
abundance: NA
len: 12
CDR3nt: TGCAGCGCCGAAGGGGGCCGTTATGGCTACACCTTC
CDR3aa: CSAEGGRYGYTF

d_gene: NA
j_gene: TRBJ1-5
v_gene: TRBV30
abundance: NA
len: 15
CDR3nt: TGTGCCTGGAGTTTTGGGGCTGGGGGCAATCAGCCCCAGCATTTT
CDR3aa: CAWSFGAGGNQPQHF

d_gene: NA
j_gene: TRBJ2-7
v_gene: TRBV27
abundance: NA
len: 14
CDR3nt: TGTGCCAGCAGTTTTGCAGGGTTGTCCTACGAGCAGTACTTC
CDR3aa: CASSFAGLSYEQYF

d_gene: NA
j_gene: TRBJ1-3
v_gene: TRBV18
abundance: NA
len: 15
CDR3nt: TGTGCCAGCTCACCAGGCTCCAGCTCTGGAAACACCATATATTTT
CDR3aa: CASSPGSSSGNTIYF

d_gene: NA
j_gene: TRBJ1-5
v_gene: TRBV14
abundance: NA
len: 12
CDR3nt: TGTGCCAGCAGCCAAGGACGGGGGGTCCAGCATTTT
CDR3aa: CASSQGRGVQHF

d_gene: NA
j_gene: TRBJ2-7
v_gene: TRBV4-1
abundance: NA
len: 14
CDR3nt: TGCGCCAGCAGCCAGCACAGGGTTACCTACGAGCAGTACTTC
CDR3aa: CASSQHRVTYEQYF

d_gene: NA
j_gene: TRBJ2-7
v_gene: TRBV7-7
abundance: NA
len: 13
CDR3nt: TGTGCTAGCAGCTCCGGGAAGGTCGACGAGCAGTACTTC
CDR3aa: CASSSGKVDEQYF

d_gene: TRBD1
j_gene: TRBJ2-2
v_gene: TRBV2
abundance: NA
len: 15
CDR3nt: TGTGCCAGCAGTGACACAGGGGGGAACACCGGGGAGCTGTTTTTT
CDR3aa: CASSDTGGNTGELFF

d_gene: NA
j_gene: TRBJ2-1
v_gene: TRBV7-3
abundance: NA
len: 15
CDR3nt: TGTGCCAGCAGCTTGTCGGCGGGTCCTCCCAATGAGCAGTTCTTC
CDR3aa: CASSLSAGPPNEQFF

d_gene: TRBD2
j_gene: TRBJ2-3
v_gene: TRBV7-2
abundance: NA
len: 18
CDR3nt: TGTGCCAGCAGCGCCCCCTGGGGCGCGGGACTAGCCCCAGATACGCAGTATTTT
CDR3aa: CASSAPWGAGLAPDTQYF

d_gene: NA
j_gene: TRBJ1-4
v_gene: TRBV5-1
abundance: NA
len: 14
CDR3nt: TGCGCCAGCAGCTTGTACGGGGGGCATGAAAAACTGTTTTTT
CDR3aa: CASSLYGGHEKLFF

d_gene: NA
j_gene: TRBJ2-4
v_gene: TRBV7-2
abundance: NA
len: 13
CDR3nt: TGTGCCAGCAGCCCAACGGGATTTAACATTCAGTACTTC
CDR3aa: CASSPTGFNIQYF

d_gene: NA
j_gene: TRBJ1-3
v_gene: TRBV7-6
abundance: NA
len: 20
CDR3nt: TGTGCCAGCAGCTTAGAAGTATCGGCGACAGATCCTCTCTCTGGAAACACCATATATTTT
CDR3aa: CASSLEVSATDPLSGNTIYF

d_gene: TRBD2
j_gene: TRBJ2-2
v_gene: TRBV7-6
abundance: NA
len: 16
CDR3nt: TGTGCCAGCGGGGATTGGGCGGGAGGTTACACCGGGGAGCTGTTTTTT
CDR3aa: CASGDWAGGYTGELFF

d_gene: TRBD2
j_gene: TRBJ2-7
v_gene: TRBV14
abundance: NA
len: 15
CDR3nt: TGTGCCAGCAGCCTAGGGACTAGCGGGACCTACGAGCAGTACTTC
CDR3aa: CASSLGTSGTYEQYF

d_gene: NA
j_gene: TRBJ1-2
v_gene: TRBV7-2
abundance: NA
len: 15
CDR3nt: TGTGCCAGCAGCTTAGGCAGGGCCTCTAACTATGGCTACACCTTC
CDR3aa: CASSLGRASNYGYTF

d_gene: TRBD2
j_gene: TRBJ2-1
v_gene: TRBV19
abundance: NA
len: 15
CDR3nt: TGTGCCAGTAGTAGCGGGAGGACCCTCTACAATGAGCAGTTCTTC
CDR3aa: CASSSGRTLYNEQFF

d_gene: TRBD2
j_gene: TRBJ2-2
v_gene: TRBV7-9
abundance: NA
len: 15
CDR3nt: TGTGCCAGCAGCTGGGCAAGCGGGGACACCGGGGAGCTGTTTTTT
CDR3aa: CASSWASGDTGELFF

d_gene: NA
j_gene: TRBJ1-2
v_gene: TRBV4-1
abundance: NA
len: 17
CDR3nt: TGCGCCAGCAGCCTTCTTTTAGTAGACAGGATATACTATGGCTACACCTTC
CDR3aa: CASSLLLVDRIYYGYTF

d_gene: NA
j_gene: TRBJ1-1
v_gene: TRBV6-6
abundance: NA
len: 14
CDR3nt: TGTGCCAGCAGTTACTGGACTGAGAACACTGAAGCTTTCTTT
CDR3aa: CASSYWTENTEAFF

d_gene: TRBD1
j_gene: TRBJ1-5
v_gene: TRBV2
abundance: NA
len: 14
CDR3nt: TGTGCCAGCAGGGGACAGTCGTTTAATCAGCCCCAGCATTTT
CDR3aa: CASRGQSFNQPQHF

d_gene: NA
j_gene: TRBJ2-3
v_gene: TRBV4-3
abundance: NA
len: 14
CDR3nt: TGCGCCAGCAGCCAAGATCTAGTAGCAGATACGCAGTATTTT
CDR3aa: CASSQDLVADTQYF

d_gene: NA
j_gene: TRBJ2-3
v_gene: TRBV7-2
abundance: NA
len: 15
CDR3nt: TGTGCCAGCAGCTTAGTGGGAGCGGGCGCAGATACGCAGTATTTT
CDR3aa: CASSLVGAGADTQYF

d_gene: NA
j_gene: TRBJ1-4
v_gene: TRBV23-1
abundance: NA
len: 13
CDR3nt: TGCGCCAGCAGGCCAGGGAACAATGAAAAACTGTTTTTT
CDR3aa: CASRPGNNEKLFF

d_gene: NA
j_gene: TRBJ2-5
v_gene: TRBV6-5
abundance: NA
len: 14
CDR3nt: TGTGCCAGCAGGAGACCCAGGGGCCAAGAGACCCAGTACTTC
CDR3aa: CASRRPRGQETQYF

d_gene: TRBD1
j_gene: TRBJ2-7
v_gene: TRBV4-3
abundance: NA
len: 13
CDR3nt: TGCGCCAGCAGGCGACAGGGAAGCTACGAGCAGTACTTC
CDR3aa: CASRRQGSYEQYF

d_gene: TRBD1
j_gene: TRBJ2-1
v_gene: TRBV18
abundance: NA
len: 13
CDR3nt: TGTGCCAGCTCACTACTCCAGGGACAGGAGCAGTTCTTC
CDR3aa: CASSLLQGQEQFF

d_gene: TRBD1
j_gene: TRBJ2-4
v_gene: TRBV9
abundance: NA
len: 16
CDR3nt: TGTGCCAGCAGCGTAGGGGACAGGGGTGCCAAAAACATTCAGTACTTC
CDR3aa: CASSVGDRGAKNIQYF

d_gene: NA
j_gene: TRBJ2-3
v_gene: TRBV19
abundance: NA
len: 14
CDR3nt: TGTGCCAGTACCGCTCACAGAGTCGCAGATACGCAGTATTTT
CDR3aa: CASTAHRVADTQYF

d_gene: NA
j_gene: TRBJ2-7
v_gene: TRBV2
abundance: NA
len: 11
CDR3nt: TGTGCCAGCAGCACAGGATACGAGCAGTACTTC
CDR3aa: CASSTGYEQYF

d_gene: TRBD2
j_gene: TRBJ2-7
v_gene: TRBV7-3
abundance: NA
len: 16
CDR3nt: TGTGCCAGCAGCGACTCACCGGGACTAGCGGGAGGCGAGCAGTACTTC
CDR3aa: CASSDSPGLAGGEQYF

d_gene: TRBD2
j_gene: TRBJ2-7
v_gene: TRBV15
abundance: once
len: 15
CDR3nt: TGTGCCACCAGCCTTTGGACTAGCGGGAGCCACGAGCAGTACTTC
CDR3aa: CATSLWTSGSHEQYF

d_gene: NA
j_gene: TRBJ1-5
v_gene: TRBV19
abundance: once
len: 16
CDR3nt: TGTGCCAGTAGTATAGATCTGAGCTTCAGCAATCAGCCCCAGCATTTT
CDR3aa: CASSIDLSFSNQPQHF

d_gene: NA
j_gene: TRBJ2-3
v_gene: TRBV7-2
abundance: NA
len: 14
CDR3nt: TGTGCCAGCAGCTTAACGGGATACACAGATACGCAGTATTTT
CDR3aa: CASSLTGYTDTQYF

d_gene: NA
j_gene: TRBJ1-1
v_gene: TRBV18
abundance: NA
len: 13
CDR3nt: TGTGCCAGCTCGGAGACTGACCGGACTGAAGCTTTCTTT
CDR3aa: CASSETDRTEAFF

d_gene: NA
j_gene: TRBJ2-7
v_gene: TRBV6-1
abundance: NA
len: 14
CDR3nt: TGTGCCAGCAGTGTGGGTTCTAGCTCCTACGAGCAGTACTTC
CDR3aa: CASSVGSSSYEQYF

d_gene: TRBD1
j_gene: TRBJ2-6
v_gene: TRBV10-2
abundance: NA
len: 17
CDR3nt: TGCGCCAGCAGATCCGGGACAGGAGCCTCTGGGGCCAACGTCCTGACTTTC
CDR3aa: CASRSGTGASGANVLTF

d_gene: NA
j_gene: TRBJ2-1
v_gene: TRBV9
abundance: NA
len: 16
CDR3nt: TGTGCCAGCAGCGTTGGCCGAGCGTACTCCTACAATGAGCAGTTCTTC
CDR3aa: CASSVGRAYSYNEQFF

d_gene: NA
j_gene: TRBJ2-3
v_gene: TRBV27
abundance: NA
len: 16
CDR3nt: TGTGCCAGCAGTTTTAGGGGAATTGATAGCACAGATACGCAGTATTTT
CDR3aa: CASSFRGIDSTDTQYF

d_gene: TRBD2
j_gene: TRBJ2-1
v_gene: TRBV19
abundance: NA
len: 13
CDR3nt: TGTGCCAGTAGTACACTAGCGATGAATGAGCAGTTCTTC
CDR3aa: CASSTLAMNEQFF

d_gene: NA
j_gene: TRBJ1-2
v_gene: TRBV11-3
abundance: once
len: 13
CDR3nt: TGTGCCAGCAGCCCCTCAGGTGACTATGGCTACACCTTC
CDR3aa: CASSPSGDYGYTF